The text below deals with one T cell receptor (beta chain). The sample comes from a study of OX40 agonist ivuxolimab in advanced cancers. Study background: Patients treated during dose escalation were battling hepatocellular carcinoma, melanoma, renal cell or head and neck cancer.

The assay was immunoSEQ multiplex PCR, and TCRdb's table has in-frame clones only and misses some. The sample lists 40,000 to 45,000 clones, approximately 86% occurring once. The material sequenced was CD4+ or CD8+ T cells sorted from blood, taken in a trial of the OX40 agonist ivuxolimab. This clonotype was sampled from an adult with an advanced solid tumor such as melanoma, head and neck, liver or kidney cancer.

The CDR3 DNA reads as TGTGCCAGCAGCGTAGGGGACAATCAGCCCCAGCATTTT. This encodes CASSVGDNQPQHF. The chain joins TRBV9 to TRBJ1-5; no reliable D call. There are 13 residues in the CDR3. V gave up 0 bases and J gave up 3 bases, with 4 bases separating them. Germline CDR1 and CDR2: SGDLS and YYNGEE.